This T cell receptor beta chain was recorded in a study of T cell responses to AZD1222 COVID-19 vaccine. CDR1 is MDHEN and CDR2 is SYDVKM in the germline V gene. CDR3 length equals 13 residues. The V end was cut by 4 bases, the J end by 7 bases, with 8 bases between. Generated by immunoSEQ multiplex PCR, the TCRdb table keeps only in-frame clones and is missing some. The table records about 150,000 clones, approximately 90% of them present only once. The input for sequencing was peripheral blood, taken after recovery from COVID-19. This chain connects TRBV28 to TRBJ1-6; D is ambiguous. The origin of this receptor is an adult who had recovered from COVID-19. The CDR3 spells CASSSDGNSPLHF. CDR3 DNA sequence: TGTGCCAGCAGTTCTGACGGGAATTCACCCCTCCACTTT.